What follows are 12 T cell receptor beta chains derived from one specimen sequenced in a study of blood T cells in healthy people across ages. A second PCR of about 7 to 12 cycles used a sample-barcoded 5' primer and a J-beta primer mix. Each CDR3 protein gets one entry after TCRdb re-called the 5' RACE reads with MiXCR. The sample has about 720,000 distinct CDR3 sequences; roughly 25% are singletons. The same data also went into a second study, on T cells of mothers and their children.

Input material: blood. These TCRs come from a boy younger than 18 in good health.

The sample holds a few counts of this clonotype. V gene TRBV24-1 combines with J gene TRBJ2-1; D remains ambiguous. Germline V gene lookup returns CDR1 KGHDR and CDR2 SFDVKD. This CDR3 contains 14 residues. V lost 4 bases to trimming and J lost 0 bases, with 6 bases between them. CDR3 loop: CATSDYYSYNEQFF. CDR3 coding DNA: TGTGCCACCAGTGACTATTACTCCTACAATGAGCAGTTCTTC.

V usage is TRBV12-3 or TRBV12-4 and J usage is TRBJ2-5, with unresolved D. V lost 3 bases, J lost 3 bases, and 8 bases lay in between. There are 13 residues in the CDR3. The CDR3 reads CASSFVPKETQYF. Written as DNA, the CDR3 is TGTGCCAGCAGTTTTGTGCCCAAAGAGACCCAGTACTTC.

This clonotype has just a few counts. The chain employs TRBV29-1 and TRBJ2-1; tentatively, D is TRBD1 or TRBD2 (6 bases each). Germline values: CDR1 SQVTM, CDR2 ANQGSEA. The CDR3 runs to 12 residues. Trimming took 6 bases from V and 5 from J, leaving 11 bases between them. The CDR3 DNA reads TGCAGCGTCGGGGGCTACAACAATGAGCAGTTCTTC. This encodes CSVGGYNNEQFF.

The chain has TRBV7-9 and TRBJ2-7; D ambiguous. The CDR3 runs to 13 residues. V was clipped by 4 bases and J by 1 base, with 8 bases between them. In germline, CDR1 is SEHNR, CDR2 FQNEAQ (reference sequence). In nucleotides, the CDR3 is TGTGCCAGCAGCTGGGGTCGGTCCTACGAGCAGTACTTC. This sequence encodes CASSWGRSYEQYF.

There are a few counts of this clonotype. The CDR3 DNA is TGCGCCAGCAGCCAAGATAGAGCGGGGGGGTACAATGAGCAGTTCTTC. It translates to CASSQDRAGGYNEQFF. The chain links TRBV4-1 to TRBJ2-1; 10 bases are shared with TRBD2. This CDR3 is 16 amino acids long. Germline CDR1 reads MGHRA; CDR2 reads YSYEKL. J was trimmed by 4 bases and V by 0 bases; bases with no gene match: 3.

Turning to this clonotype: Its ends do not fully match the called genes, so a read error is possible. The chain joins TRBV28 to TRBJ2-5; D is perhaps TRBD1 (5 bases). The CDR3 extends over 18 amino acids. CDR1 and CDR2 from the germline V gene are MDHEN and SYDVKM. CDR3 residues: CASNLPNEQVYIQETQYF. The CDR3 DNA follows: TGTGCCAGCAATTTACCTAACGAACAGGTGTATATACAAGAGACCCAGTACTTC.

The rearrangement uses TRBV7-6 and TRBJ2-3; the D is unclear. Germline V gene data show CDR1 as SGHVS and CDR2 as FNYEAQ. V dropped 2 bases and J dropped 3 bases, with 12 bases sitting between them. This CDR3 is 15 amino acids long. CDR3 in DNA: TGTGCCAGCAGCTTATTGTTAGGAGCGACAGATACGCAGTATTTT. Amino acids: CASSLLLGATDTQYF.

This clonotype occurred a few times. The gene calls are TRBV7-8 and TRBJ2-5; TRBD1 matches 8 bases. TRBJ2-7 matches the DNA end more closely, so the J call is doubtful. The CDR3 is 14 residues long. CDR1 and CDR2 (germline): SGHVS, FQNEAQ. DNA of the CDR3: TGTGCCAGCAGCTTTCTACAGGGGGCCTACGAGCAGTACTTC. Translating gives CASSFLQGAYEQYF.

This clonotype was seen a few times. The CDR3 region has the DNA TGCAGTGCTAGAGATGGGAGGGGAGCAGATACGCAGTATTTT. Translated: CSARDGRGADTQYF. The chain couples TRBV20-1 to TRBJ2-3, with TRBD2 matching 7 bases. CDR3 length equals 14 residues. The germline V gene encodes CDR1 DFQATT and CDR2 SNEGSKA (reference sequence). The V segment lost 0 bases and the J segment 4 bases; nucleotides outside the gene matches: 4.

The rearrangement joins TRBV29-1 to TRBJ1-2; possible D gene TRBD1, 5 bases. The V and J ends lost 3 bases and 3 bases respectively, with 11 bases between them. CDR3 length equals 13 residues. Germline V gene data show CDR1 as SQVTM and CDR2 as ANQGSEA. CDR3 nucleotide sequence: TGCAGCGTTGAGATTTCAGGGTACTATGGCTACACCTTC. As protein: CSVEISGYYGYTF.

The chain recombines TRBV5-1 with TRBJ2-7; D might be TRBD1 (6 bases). CDR1 and CDR2 (germline): SGHRS, YFSETQ. This CDR3 spans 14 amino acids. Trimming pared 5 bases from V and 3 bases from J, leaving 15 bases between. In DNA form, the CDR3 reads TGCGCCAGCAGTTTACCAGGGGTTCTCTACGAGCAGTACTTC. Its translation: CASSLPGVLYEQYF.

This clonotype has a single count. CDR3 DNA: TGTGCCAGCAGTTCCCCCTCCGGGAACGGTTACAATGAGCAGTTCTTC. It codes for CASSSPSGNGYNEQFF. The chain couples TRBV28 to TRBJ2-1; D possibly corresponds to TRBD2 (5 bases). Germline lookup yields CDR1 MDHEN and CDR2 SYDVKM. The CDR3 is made up of 16 amino acids. The V end was cut by 4 bases, the J end by 4 bases, with 17 bases between.